A single sample is the source of the 24 T cell receptor beta chains below, sequenced in a study of technical replicates of blood from a few donors. Profiling relied on immunoSEQ multiplex PCR, and the TCRdb table lists in-frame clones only, not all of them. The sample has almost 90,000 clones; approximately 95% are singletons. The sample comprised T cells isolated from PBMCs. The receptors were gathered from a human donor in good health.

The chain couples TRBV14 to TRBJ2-5; 8 bases agree with TRBD2. The trim removed 0 bases at V and 2 bases at J, leaving 17 bases unmatched. The V gene's germline CDR1 is SGHDN and CDR2 FVKESK. The CDR3 is made up of 20 amino acids. The CDR3 region is CASSQDLGLGLAGVQETQYF. The CDR3 region has the DNA TGTGCCAGCAGCCAAGATCTGGGTTTAGGGCTAGCGGGTGTTCAAGAGACCCAGTACTTC.

The chain is built from TRBV5-5 and TRBJ2-5, with 9 bases matching TRBD1. Trimming at V came to 0 bases and at J to 4 bases, leaving 4 bases not matched to a gene. CDR3 size: 15 residues. Germline values: CDR1 SGHKS, CDR2 YYEKEE (reference sequence). Written as DNA, the CDR3 is TGTGCCAGCAGCTTGGGGGACAGGGCAAGAGAGACCCAGTACTTC. It encodes CASSLGDRARETQYF.

The V gene is TRBV28, the J gene TRBJ1-4, with D possibly being TRBD1 (6 bases). The germline CDR1 and CDR2 sequences are MDHEN and SYDVKM. The CDR3 covers 15 residues. Trimming pared 5 bases from V and 0 bases from J, leaving 10 bases between. Written as DNA, the CDR3 is TGTGCCAGCAGTCCTAGGACAGCAACTAATGAAAAACTGTTTTTT. Its translation is CASSPRTATNEKLFF.

V gene TRBV9 combines with J gene TRBJ1-4, with TRBD1 identical over 8 bases. Germline CDR1 reads SGDLS; CDR2 reads YYNGEE. This CDR3 region has 16 residues. The trim removed 3 bases at V and 5 bases at J, leaving 9 bases unmatched. As DNA, the CDR3 is TGTGCCAGCAGCGAGAATTCAGGGGGCGCGAATGAAAAACTGTTTTTT. Residues: CASSENSGGANEKLFF.

The genes are TRBV5-1 and TRBJ2-5; 8 bases agree with TRBD2. V shed 2 bases, J shed 5 bases, and the junction held 5 bases outside the gene matches. This CDR3 region has 14 residues. Germline V lookup: CDR1 SGHRS, CDR2 YFSETQ. The CDR3 protein is CASSFGRGTETQYF. The CDR3, as DNA: TGCGCCAGCAGCTTCGGGAGGGGTACCGAGACCCAGTACTTC.

This clone has just one count. The rearrangement links TRBV7-3 to TRBJ2-2; D may be TRBD2 (6 bases). The CDR3 covers 13 residues. V was shortened by 6 bases and J by 6 bases, with 11 bases between the two germline ends. In germline, CDR1 is SGHTA, CDR2 FQGTGA. The CDR3, as DNA: TGTGCCAGCAGTAGACTAGGGGCCGGGGAGCTGTTTTTT. This encodes CASSRLGAGELFF. The whole variable domain, filled in from reference TRBV7-3 and TRBJ2-2, reads GAGVSQTPSNKVTEKGKYVELRCDPISGHTALYWYRQSLGQGPEFLIYFQGTGAADDSGLPNDRFFAVRPEGSVSTLKIQRTERGDSAVYLCASSRLGAGELFFGEGSRLTVL.

This clone came up once. In DNA, the CDR3 is TGTGCCAGCAGTCCGGACAGGGAGGATACTGGCTACACCTTC. Amino acids: CASSPDREDTGYTF. V gene TRBV28 combines with J gene TRBJ1-2; 8 bases fit TRBD1. This CDR3 is built from 14 residues. Unmatched junction bases numbered 9, after V lost 5 bases and J lost 7 bases. The V gene's germline CDR1 is MDHEN and CDR2 SYDVKM.

Only one count was recorded for this clone. The gene calls are TRBV4-1 and TRBJ2-3; TRBD1 aligns across 9 bases. This CDR3 contains 16 residues. The V gene's germline CDR1 is MGHRA and CDR2 YSYEKL. J gave up 4 bases and V 4 bases, and 9 bases lay outside the gene matches. Here the CDR3 DNA reads TGCGCCAGCAGCCGAATGGGACAGGGATCCCCAGATACGCAGTATTTT. It encodes CASSRMGQGSPDTQYF.

The chain links TRBV6-6 to TRBJ2-1; D not resolved. Trimming shortened V by 2 bases and J by 0 bases, and 5 bases separated the two germline ends. CDR3 length: 14 amino acids. The germline V gene has CDR1 MNHNY and CDR2 SVGAGI (reference sequence). CDR3 loop: CASSYPSSYNEQFF. In nucleotides, the CDR3 is TGTGCCAGCAGTTACCCTAGCTCCTACAATGAGCAGTTCTTC.

The V and J genes are TRBV28 and TRBJ1-5; D gene uncertain. The germline gives CDR1 MDHEN, CDR2 SYDVKM. The length of the CDR3 is 13 residues. V dropped 4 bases and J dropped 8 bases, with 12 bases sitting between them. In DNA form, the CDR3 reads TGTGCCAGCAGTTACCCCGGGGAGAAGCCCCAGCATTTT. Translation: CASSYPGEKPQHF.

The V and J genes are TRBV21-1 and TRBJ2-3; no DNA check was done on the table's D call, TRBD2. TRBV21-1 is an annotated pseudogene. The length of the CDR3 is 17 residues. CDR3 DNA: TGTGCCAGCAGTGAGCGGGAGGCCCCAGAGGGCACAGATACGCAGTATTTT. This translates into CASSEREAPEGTDTQYF.

J is TRBJ1-4 and V is TRBV28; D possibly corresponds to TRBD1 (6 bases). Between the trimmed V and J ends, which lost 1 base and 5 bases, there was a span of 11 bases. This CDR3 comprises 15 residues. Per the germline V gene, CDR1 is MDHEN and CDR2 is SYDVKM. This chain's CDR3 is CASSLLVGQNEKLFF. CDR3 nucleotide sequence: TGTGCCAGCAGTTTATTAGTCGGACAGAATGAAAAACTGTTTTTT.

The genes are TRBV2 and TRBJ2-5; 11 bases map to TRBD1. Germline V CDR1 and CDR2: SNHLY, FYNNEI. This CDR3 contains 14 residues. The trim removed 10 bases at V and 1 base at J, leaving 5 bases unmatched. CDR3 in DNA: TGTGCCACATTGGGGACAGGGGGCCAAGAGACCCAGTACTTC. This encodes CATLGTGGQETQYF.

V and J are TRBV7-2 and TRBJ2-5; TRBD2 might be the D (5 bases). The CDR3 is 15 amino acids. V was cut by 2 bases and J by 2 bases, with 12 bases left in between. Germline V gene data show CDR1 as SGHTA and CDR2 as FQGNSA. CDR3 residues: CASSLSMRAQETQYF. In DNA form, the CDR3 reads TGTGCCAGCAGCTTAAGTATGAGGGCTCAAGAGACCCAGTACTTC.

The chain is built from TRBV27 and TRBJ1-4, with D unresolved. Trimming removed 6 bases at V and 5 bases at J, with 19 bases between. CDR1 is MNHEY, CDR2 SMNVEV, per germline (reference sequence). The CDR3 totals 16 residues. CDR3 DNA sequence: TGTGCCAGCAGAGCCTTCCCCAGAGACATAAATGAAAAACTGTTTTTT. Its translation: CASRAFPRDINEKLFF.

The J gene is TRBJ2-3, the V gene TRBV5-1; TRBD1 agrees at 8 bases. This CDR3 is 15 amino acids long. Germline values: CDR1 SGHRS, CDR2 YFSETQ. With 4 bases clipped from V and 1 base from J, the junction kept 5 bases outside the gene matches. The chain's CDR3 is CASSQTGQGTDTQYF. The CDR3, as DNA: TGCGCCAGCAGCCAAACGGGACAGGGCACAGATACGCAGTATTTT. The whole variable domain, remainder taken from reference TRBV5-1 and TRBJ2-3, is KAGVTQTPRYLIKTRGQQVTLSCSPISGHRSVSWYQQTPGQGLQFLFEYFSETQRNKGNFPGRFSGRQFSNSRSEMNVSTLELGDSALYLCASSQTGQGTDTQYFGPGTRLTVL.

The chain is built from TRBV7-3 and TRBJ2-3, with D perhaps matching TRBD1 (5 bases). This CDR3 has 15 amino acids. Germline V gene lookup returns CDR1 SGHTA and CDR2 FQGTGA. Between the trimmed V and J ends, which lost 1 base and 2 bases, there was a span of 10 bases. In DNA form, the CDR3 reads TGTGCCAGCAGCTTAAGCAGGGCCAACACAGATACGCAGTATTTT. Amino acids: CASSLSRANTDTQYF.

This sequence joins TRBV9 and TRBJ2-3, with 7 bases lining up with TRBD2. V lost 3 bases and J lost 0; bases outside the gene matches: 7. Germline V CDR1 and CDR2: SGDLS, YYNGEE. This CDR3 has 16 amino acids. CDR3 residues: CASSALLAGSTDTQYF. CDR3 DNA sequence: TGTGCCAGCAGCGCCCTATTAGCGGGCAGCACAGATACGCAGTATTTT.

J is TRBJ1-1 and V is TRBV28; maybe TRBD1 (5 bases). The CDR3 extends over 13 amino acids. The V gene lost 11 bases and the J gene lost 3 bases, with 16 bases spanning the gap. In germline, CDR1 is MDHEN, CDR2 SYDVKM. This CDR3 is CAGSPGVDTEAFF. In nucleotides, the CDR3 is TGTGCCGGATCTCCGGGGGTTGACACTGAAGCTTTCTTT.

V usage is TRBV30 and J usage is TRBJ2-1; perhaps TRBD2 as D (5 bases). V lost 4 bases and J 10 bases, leaving 8 bases between the germline ends. Per germline, CDR1 GTSNPN and CDR2 SVGIG (reference sequence). The CDR3 is 10 residues long. The CDR3 region is CAWIDYEQFF. In nucleotides, the CDR3 is TGTGCCTGGATAGACTACGAGCAGTTCTTC.

The chain joins TRBV4-2 to TRBJ2-1, with 12 bases matching TRBD2. The V and J ends lost 2 bases and 3 bases, in that order; junction bases with no gene match: 20. The CDR3 sequence is 22 residues long. CDR1 and CDR2 (germline): LGHNA, YNFKEQ. CDR3 bases: TGTGCCAGCAGCCAAAAAGGGCCCTACGAACTAGCGGGAGGATTACTCTACAATGAGCAGTTCTTC. Its protein is CASSQKGPYELAGGLLYNEQFF.

This clone was seen a handful of times. The rearrangement links TRBV19 to TRBJ1-2; 8 bases align to TRBD1. The CDR3 length is 15 residues. V was pared by 2 bases and J by 6 bases, with 8 bases of the junction left unmatched. The germline gives CDR1 LNHDA, CDR2 SQIVND (reference sequence). CDR3 amino acids: CASSIPRTGKDGYTF. DNA for the CDR3: TGTGCCAGTAGTATACCCCGGACAGGGAAGGATGGCTACACCTTC.

The chain combines TRBV18 with TRBJ1-5; no definite D call. This CDR3 is built from 14 residues. The germline gives CDR1 KGHSH, CDR2 LQKENI. V was pared by 3 bases and J by 7 bases, with 13 bases between. CDR3 nucleotides: TGTGCCAGCTCACCTTACCTTTCTGAGCAGCCCCAGCATTTT. This sequence encodes CASSPYLSEQPQHF. The full variable domain, its missing parts supplied by reference TRBV18 and TRBJ1-5, is NAGVMQNPRHLVRRRGQEARLRCSPMKGHSHVYWYRQLPEEGLKFMVYLQKENIIDESGMPKERFSAEFPKEGPSILRIQQVVRGDSAAYFCASSPYLSEQPQHFGDGTRLSIL.

The rearrangement uses TRBV27 and TRBJ2-7; TRBD1 is a possible D gene (6 bases). Trimming stripped 3 bases from V and 2 bases from J, with 11 bases between. This CDR3 is built from 14 residues. Germline V gives CDR1 MNHEY, CDR2 SMNVEV (reference sequence). For the CDR3, the DNA is TGTGCCAGCAGTTTGTCACAGGGTACCTACGAGCAGTACTTC. It codes for CASSLSQGTYEQYF.